This T cell receptor beta chain was sequenced in a study of cytomegalovirus exposure and HLA in healthy donors. Turning to this clone: What it binds is unknown.

The PCR employed 60 Vbeta primers together with 13 Jbeta primers. Clones were sequenced by immunoSEQ multiplex PCR, and TCRdb holds only the in-frame ones, with some missing. This sample contains 150,000 to 200,000 clones. Germline assignment: CDR1 WSHSY and CDR2 SAAADI. CDR3 size: 16 residues. V was pared by 6 bases and J by 3 bases, with 20 bases between. Whole-study findings and limits: What a later analysis reportedly showed was that an Asian-associated ancestry cluster had fewer N-insertions than the approximately 700-donor mean.

This receptor was taken from a young man in good health and CMV-seronegative. The J gene is TRBJ1-1, the V gene TRBV10-2; weak D call: TRBD1 (6 bases). The sequencing input was PBMCs. CDR3 in DNA: TGCGCCAGCAGCCCCGTGGGGGCGGGGAGGGACACTGAAGCTTTCTTT. Translation: CASSPVGAGRDTEAFF.